The next 29 T cell receptor beta chains were all read from a single sample in a study of control samples from healthy donors and cancer patients. TCRdb's copy holds only in-frame clones and misses some; the assay was immunoSEQ multiplex PCR. The sample holds about 84,000 clones; 84% are singletons and the top ten take approximately 10%. Sequenced sample: PBMCs. All receptors come from a man in his fifties or sixties with head and neck cancer.

There are a few counts of this clone. The CDR3 loop reads CASSPSQAWQYF. The CDR3 region has the DNA TGTGCCAGCTCACCATCCCAGGCGTGGCAGTACTTC. The chain joins TRBV18 to TRBJ2-7; D is ambiguous. V lost 2 bases to trimming and J lost 9 bases, with 11 bases between them. The germline V gene has CDR1 KGHSH and CDR2 LQKENI. The CDR3 runs 12 residues.

The rearrangement joins TRBV6-5 to TRBJ1-1; D gene unclear. V lost 11 bases, J lost 4 bases, and 14 bases lay in between. The CDR3 sequence is 12 residues long. The germline gives CDR1 MNHEY, CDR2 SVGAGI. CDR3 region: CAAQRSFTEAFF. The CDR3 nucleotides are TGTGCCGCCCAAAGGTCCTTCACTGAAGCTTTCTTT.

The chain links TRBV2 to TRBJ2-7; D not certain. Trimming removed 9 bases at V and 3 bases at J, with 15 bases between. The CDR3 is 13 amino acids. The germline CDR1 and CDR2 sequences are SNHLY and FYNNEI. CDR3 DNA sequence: TGTGCCAGTACCATGCCCGGGTACTACGAGCAGTACTTC. Translating gives CASTMPGYYEQYF.

The chain employs TRBV7-2 and TRBJ1-5, with unresolved D. Trimming left V 5 bases short and J 3 bases short, with 17 bases between. The CDR3 is 16 residues long. CDR1 and CDR2 from the germline V gene are SGHTA and FQGNSA. The CDR3 loop is CASSQSTGQPNQPQHF. The CDR3 nucleotides are TGTGCCAGCAGCCAATCAACGGGCCAACCCAATCAGCCCCAGCATTTT.

The chain has TRBV19 and TRBJ2-5; TRBD2 matches at 12 bases. Germline V CDR1 and CDR2: LNHDA, SQIVND (reference sequence). The CDR3 runs 20 residues. V shed 5 bases, J shed 2 bases, and the junction held 18 bases outside the gene matches. DNA for the CDR3: TGTGCCAGTAGTCCCTCTAGCGGGAGGGCCAAAATATACCAACAAGAGACCCAGTACTTC. Encoded protein: CASSPSSGRAKIYQQETQYF.

The chain links TRBV27 to TRBJ2-7, with D possibly TRBD2 on 6 matching bases. V was trimmed by 2 bases and J by 6 bases, leaving 14 bases between them. Germline V gene lookup returns CDR1 MNHEY and CDR2 SMNVEV (reference sequence). The CDR3 is 14 amino acids. In nucleotides, the CDR3 is TGTGCCAGCAGTTTAGGAGGGATGGTGGCCGAGCAGTACTTC. This translates into CASSLGGMVAEQYF.

The CDR3 spells CASRSQGARGNTIYF. In DNA, the CDR3 is TGTGCCAGCAGGTCCCAGGGGGCAAGGGGAAACACCATATATTTT. The rearrangement joins TRBV6-5 to TRBJ1-3, with 8 nucleotides matching TRBD1. The CDR3 loop spans 15 amino acids. Germline V lookup: CDR1 MNHEY, CDR2 SVGAGI. V was pared by 6 bases and J by 4 bases, with 8 bases of the junction left unmatched.

The CDR3 nucleotides are TGCAGCGTTGAAGGGAGTCCACCCCGCACAGATACGCAGTATTTT. Translated: CSVEGSPPRTDTQYF. V gene TRBV29-1 combines with J gene TRBJ2-3; the D is unclear. This CDR3 contains 15 residues. The V and J ends lost 1 base and 1 base respectively, with 12 bases between them. Germline V gives CDR1 SQVTM, CDR2 ANQGSEA.

This clone was picked up one time. The rearrangement uses TRBV6-5 and TRBJ1-2; TRBD1 agrees at 10 bases. The CDR3 contains 15 residues. V was clipped by 6 bases and J by 4 bases; unmatched bases: 8. Germline CDR1 reads MNHEY; CDR2 reads SVGAGI. Written as DNA, the CDR3 is TGTGCCAGCAGAGAGACAGGGGGCGCCGGCTATGGCTACACCTTC. It specifies CASRETGGAGYGYTF.

The gene calls are TRBV11-3 and TRBJ2-1; D possibly corresponds to TRBD2 (5 bases). Germline values: CDR1 SGHNT, CDR2 YENEEA. The CDR3 is 13 amino acids. V was clipped by 5 bases and J by 10 bases, with 15 bases between them. The DNA for the CDR3 is TGTGCCAGCAGCGCCCTAGCCCCTGGGGAGCAGTTCTTC. It translates to CASSALAPGEQFF.

The rearrangement joins TRBV27 to TRBJ2-1, with D perhaps being TRBD1 or TRBD2 (5 bases each). V was trimmed by 4 bases and J by 6 bases, leaving 13 bases between them. Germline CDR1 and CDR2: MNHEY and SMNVEV (reference sequence). This CDR3 is built from 14 residues. For the CDR3, the DNA is TGTGCCAGCAGTTACGCCGGGACGAGCAATGAGCAGTTCTTC. It translates to CASSYAGTSNEQFF.

This chain links TRBV3-1 (or the pseudogene TRBV3-2) with TRBJ1-1; TRBD1 is a possible D gene (5 bases). The CDR3 loop spans 12 amino acids. Germline CDR1 reads LGHDT; CDR2 reads YNNKEL (reference sequence). The V gene lost 6 bases and the J gene lost 6 bases, with 11 bases spanning the gap. The CDR3 reads CASSRGESEAFF. The CDR3 DNA follows: TGTGCCAGCAGTAGGGGAGAATCTGAAGCTTTCTTT.

This chain links TRBV19 with TRBJ2-5; D is undetermined. V shed 6 bases and J shed 2 bases, with 16 bases lying between them. CDR3 length: 15 amino acids. Germline V gene data show CDR1 as LNHDA and CDR2 as SQIVND (reference sequence). The CDR3, as DNA: TGTGCCAGTAGCCCTTTCCGACGGTTACAAGAGACCCAGTACTTC. Encoded protein: CASSPFRRLQETQYF.

This chain connects TRBV24-1 to TRBJ2-2; the match to TRBD2 covers 11 bases. CDR3 length equals 15 residues. J was trimmed by 7 bases and V by 6 bases; bases with no gene match: 6. Germline V gene lookup returns CDR1 KGHDR and CDR2 SFDVKD. The CDR3 DNA is TGTGCCACCAGTCCCAGACTAGCGGGGATCGGGGAGCTGTTTTTT. Protein sequence: CATSPRLAGIGELFF.

The chain employs TRBV30 and TRBJ2-1; D uncertain. Germline CDR1 reads GTSNPN; CDR2 reads SVGIG (reference sequence). The CDR3 has 12 residues. V was cut by 2 bases and J by 9 bases, with 11 bases left in between. The CDR3 is CAWSLSTFEQFF. CDR3 DNA sequence: TGTGCCTGGAGTCTTTCAACGTTTGAGCAGTTCTTC.

The chain carries TRBV3-1 (or the pseudogene TRBV3-2) and TRBJ1-2, with 7 bases fitting TRBD1. Per germline, CDR1 LGHDT and CDR2 YNNKEL (reference sequence). The length of the CDR3 is 14 residues. Germline trimming cut 1 base from V and 4 bases from J; bases unmatched to any gene: 3. CDR3 bases: TGTGCCAGCAGCCAAGCTCAGGGGGGCTATGGCTACACCTTC. Amino acid sequence: CASSQAQGGYGYTF.

This chain joins TRBV19 and TRBJ1-1; D is undetermined. Looked up from germline, CDR1 is LNHDA and CDR2 is SQIVND (reference sequence). V was shortened by 0 bases and J by 4 bases, with 12 bases between the two germline ends. The CDR3 is 15 residues long. CDR3 in amino acids: CASSIEVLGSTEAFF. CDR3 coding DNA: TGTGCCAGTAGTATAGAGGTACTGGGTTCCACTGAAGCTTTCTTT.

The genes are TRBV5-1 and TRBJ2-7, with 10 bases fitting TRBD2. The CDR3 covers 15 residues. The junction had 6 bases not matched to a gene; V was cut back by 2 bases and J by 4 bases. From germline, CDR1 is SGHRS and CDR2 YFSETQ. The CDR3 DNA reads TGCGCCAGCAGCTTTGACGGACTAGCGGAATACGAGCAGTACTTC. It encodes CASSFDGLAEYEQYF. Full variable domain (rest looked up from reference TRBV5-1 and TRBJ2-7): KAGVTQTPRYLIKTRGQQVTLSCSPISGHRSVSWYQQTPGQGLQFLFEYFSETQRNKGNFPGRFSGRQFSNSRSEMNVSTLELGDSALYLCASSFDGLAEYEQYFGPGTRLTVT.

The chain links TRBV29-1 to TRBJ2-3; 10 positions agree with TRBD2. Germline V lookup: CDR1 SQVTM, CDR2 ANQGSEA. The J segment lost 2 bases and the V segment lost 4 bases, leaving 6 bases of the junction unmatched. The CDR3 consists of 15 residues. For the CDR3, the DNA is TGCAGCGTTGGGCTAGCGGGAGAACTCACAGATACGCAGTATTTT. This encodes CSVGLAGELTDTQYF.

The chain has TRBV19 and TRBJ2-4; TRBD1 aligns across 8 bases. This CDR3 has 14 amino acids. Trimming at V came to 10 bases and at J to 0 bases, leaving 5 bases not matched to a gene. Germline values: CDR1 LNHDA, CDR2 SQIVND (reference sequence). The CDR3 nucleotides read TGTGCCACCGGACAGGGAATAGCCAAAAACATTCAGTACTTC. It translates to CATGQGIAKNIQYF.

The gene calls are TRBV29-1 and TRBJ1-1; possibly TRBD1 for D (6 bases). The V gene lost 4 bases and the J gene lost 1 base, with 13 bases spanning the gap. The CDR3 is 14 residues long. Germline values: CDR1 SQVTM, CDR2 ANQGSEA. CDR3 region: CSVGYRVPNTEAFF. The CDR3 region has the DNA TGCAGCGTTGGTTACAGGGTACCGAACACTGAAGCTTTCTTT.

The genes are TRBV28 and TRBJ2-2, with TRBD2 identical over 8 bases. The CDR3 has 14 amino acids. V shed 8 bases, J shed 3 bases, and the junction held 5 bases outside the gene matches. The V gene's germline CDR1 is MDHEN and CDR2 SYDVKM. The CDR3 nucleotides are TGTGCCAGCTTCAGCGGGAGCTACACCGGGGAGCTGTTTTTT. Encoded protein: CASFSGSYTGELFF.

The V call is TRBV19, the J call TRBJ2-7; a weak D match, TRBD2 (6 bases). Germline V gene sequence: CDR1 LNHDA, CDR2 SQIVND (reference sequence). V shed 5 bases and J shed 0 bases, with 11 bases lying between them. There are 14 residues in the CDR3. This chain's CDR3 is CASSPDYLSYEQYF. The CDR3 DNA follows: TGTGCCAGTAGTCCGGACTACCTCTCCTACGAGCAGTACTTC.

V is TRBV12-5 and J is TRBJ1-1; maybe TRBD1 (5 bases). From germline, CDR1 is LGHNT and CDR2 FRNRAP. Between the trimmed V and J ends, which lost 5 bases and 8 bases, there was a span of 12 bases. The CDR3 has 12 amino acids. The CDR3 DNA is TGTGCTAGTGGTATAGGGCAGGGAGAAGCTTTCTTT. Its translation: CASGIGQGEAFF.

The chain couples TRBV5-1 to TRBJ2-7, with D maybe TRBD2 (6 bases). Germline V lookup: CDR1 SGHRS, CDR2 YFSETQ. Deletions cut 4 bases from V and 3 bases from J, with 17 bases between. The CDR3 is made up of 15 amino acids. The CDR3 DNA is TGCGCCAGCAGCCTCCAGCGGGTAGGGGACTACGAGCAGTACTTC. Translating gives CASSLQRVGDYEQYF. The whole variable domain, remainder taken from reference TRBV5-1 and TRBJ2-7, is KAGVTQTPRYLIKTRGQQVTLSCSPISGHRSVSWYQQTPGQGLQFLFEYFSETQRNKGNFPGRFSGRQFSNSRSEMNVSTLELGDSALYLCASSLQRVGDYEQYFGPGTRLTVT.

The rearrangement joins TRBV5-1 to TRBJ2-6, with 7 bases matching TRBD2. The CDR3 sequence is 18 residues long. Per germline, CDR1 SGHRS and CDR2 YFSETQ. V lost 7 bases to trimming and J lost 0 bases; unmatched junction nucleotides: 13. CDR3: CASRPGGPTRSGANVLTF. The DNA for the CDR3 is TGCGCCAGCCGTCCGGGAGGCCCTACCCGCTCTGGGGCCAACGTCCTGACTTTC.

The chain carries TRBV28 and TRBJ2-7, with TRBD2 identical over 9 bases. The CDR3 extends over 12 amino acids. J gave up 4 bases and V 8 bases, and 3 bases lay outside the gene matches. Germline-derived CDR1 and CDR2 are MDHEN and SYDVKM. The CDR3, as DNA: TGTGCCAGCGCGGGAGGGCCATACGAGCAGTACTTC. It encodes CASAGGPYEQYF.

The chain combines TRBV3-1 (or the pseudogene TRBV3-2) with TRBJ1-6; D not resolved. V lost 4 bases, J lost 8 bases, and 12 bases lay in between. The V gene's germline CDR1 is LGHDT and CDR2 YNNKEL (reference sequence). The CDR3 loop spans 14 amino acids. CDR3 in amino acids: CASSRESRYSPLHF. CDR3 nucleotide sequence: TGTGCCAGCAGCCGTGAATCGAGATATTCACCCCTCCACTTT.

This clone has just a few counts. The chain joins TRBV5-4 to TRBJ2-5; 12 positions match TRBD2. Germline V gives CDR1 SGHNT, CDR2 YYREEE (reference sequence). The CDR3 spans 15 residues. Losses at the gene ends were 5 bases for V and 4 bases for J; bases not matched to a gene: 6. The CDR3 region is CASSRLAGEGETQYF. The CDR3 DNA reads as TGTGCCAGCAGTCGACTAGCGGGAGAGGGAGAGACCCAGTACTTC.